This TCR beta chain originates from a study of blood T cell repertoires in COVID-19. In the study overall: The study drew acute and convalescent COVID-19 samples from the United States, Italy and Spain. PBMCs, B-cell-depleted T cells, or T cells were the source of the cDNA or gDNA that made up the material.

The CDR3 covers 14 residues. Trimming stripped 6 bases from V and 4 bases from J, with 13 bases between. Germline CDR1 SQVTM, CDR2 ANQGSEA. In the source study's methods: Nucleated cell number was recorded as an estimate derived from reference gene primer amplification. Sequencing used immunoSEQ multiplex PCR; TCRdb keeps in-frame clones, though not all of them. That table is the source of V, J and clone size, and D and trimming were worked out from the DNA. Among around 150,000 clones listed, 87% were seen once. V is TRBV29-1 and J is TRBJ2-6, with TRBD1 as a possible D gene (5 bases). The receptor's source is a middle-aged woman with acute or convalescent COVID-19. The sequenced material came from peripheral blood. The CDR3 reads CSVLDRAGANVLTF. CDR3 coding DNA: TGCAGCGTACTCGACAGAGCCGGGGCCAACGTCCTGACTTTC.